The rows below give T cell receptor beta chains drawn from one sample of a study of T cell clones after liver transplantation. Clones were sequenced by immunoSEQ multiplex PCR, and TCRdb holds only the in-frame ones, with some missing. The table has more than 7,000 clones, 70% to 80% seen once. The source was CD8+ T cells from blood, collected at the 22-month timepoint. The receptors come from a human patient who received a liver transplant. Some T cells may possibly be graft donor cells. CDR3s include the opening cysteine and the closing phenylalanine or tryptophan. The order of the fields is V gene, D gene, CDR3 protein. The D gene is left open where the match is weak.

V: TRBV7-6; D: NA; CDR3: CASSSSTDTQYF
V: TRBV20-1; D: NA; CDR3: CSSAAVYEQYF
V: TRBV28; D: NA; CDR3: CASSRTELGINEQFF
V: TRBV6-6; D: NA; CDR3: CASSYYREASYEQYF
V: TRBV27; D: TRBD1; CDR3: CASSLGQSYEQYF
V: TRBV11-1; D: TRBD1; CDR3: CASSLGDRHNEKLFF
V: TRBV7-3; D: NA; CDR3: CASSRWGEQETQYF
V: TRBV10-2; D: NA; CDR3: CASTEGRVEAFF
V: TRBV28; D: TRBD2; CDR3: CASSPGGGRDTQYF
V: TRBV7-6; D: TRBD1; CDR3: CASSQDREKGYEQYF
V: TRBV7-4; D: NA; CDR3: CASSDTGSNQPQHF
V: TRBV13; D: TRBD1; CDR3: CASSIGQGYEQYF